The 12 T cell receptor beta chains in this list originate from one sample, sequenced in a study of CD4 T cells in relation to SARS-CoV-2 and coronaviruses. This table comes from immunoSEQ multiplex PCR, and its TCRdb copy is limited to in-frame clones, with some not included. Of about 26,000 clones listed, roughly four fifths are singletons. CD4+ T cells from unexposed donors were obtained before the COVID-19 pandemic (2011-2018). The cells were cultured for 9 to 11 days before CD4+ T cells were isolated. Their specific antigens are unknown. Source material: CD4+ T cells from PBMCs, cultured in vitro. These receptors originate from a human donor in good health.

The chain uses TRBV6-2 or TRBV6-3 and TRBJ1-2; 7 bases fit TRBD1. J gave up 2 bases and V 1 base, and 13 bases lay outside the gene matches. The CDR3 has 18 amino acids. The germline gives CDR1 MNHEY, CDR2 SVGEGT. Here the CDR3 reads CASSYYGTARAKNYGYTF. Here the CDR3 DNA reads TGTGCCAGCAGTTACTACGGGACAGCCCGAGCTAAGAACTATGGCTACACCTTC.

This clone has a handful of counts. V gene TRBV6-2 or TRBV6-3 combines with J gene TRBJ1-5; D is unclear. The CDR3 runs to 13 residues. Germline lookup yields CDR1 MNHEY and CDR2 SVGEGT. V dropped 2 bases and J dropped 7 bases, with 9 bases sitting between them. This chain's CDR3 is CASSYASPQPQHF. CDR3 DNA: TGTGCCAGCAGTTACGCGAGTCCCCAGCCCCAGCATTTT.

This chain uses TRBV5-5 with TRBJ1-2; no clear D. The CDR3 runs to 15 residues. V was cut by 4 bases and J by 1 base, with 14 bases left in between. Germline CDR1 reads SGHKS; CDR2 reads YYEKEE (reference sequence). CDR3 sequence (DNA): TGTGCCAGCAGCCCCGAGTCATCGGGTAACTATGGCTACACCTTC. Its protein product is CASSPESSGNYGYTF.

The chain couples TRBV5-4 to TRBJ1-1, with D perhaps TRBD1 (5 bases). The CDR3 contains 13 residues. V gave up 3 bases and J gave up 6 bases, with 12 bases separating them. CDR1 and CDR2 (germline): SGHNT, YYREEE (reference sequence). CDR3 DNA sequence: TGTGCCAGCAGCTCGACAGTTTACGCTGAAGCTTTCTTT. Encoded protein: CASSSTVYAEAFF. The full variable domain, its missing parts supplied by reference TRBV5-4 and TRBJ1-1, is ETGVTQSPTHLIKTRGQQVTLRCSSQSGHNTVSWYQQALGQGPQFIFQYYREEENGRGNFPPRFSGLQFPNYSSELNVNALELDDSALYLCASSSTVYAEAFFGQGTRLTVV.

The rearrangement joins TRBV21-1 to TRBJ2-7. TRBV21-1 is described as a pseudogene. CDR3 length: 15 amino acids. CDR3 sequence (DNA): TGTGCCAGCAGCAGGTGGGAGGGGGCGTCCCACGAGCAGTACTTC. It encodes CASSRWEGASHEQYF.

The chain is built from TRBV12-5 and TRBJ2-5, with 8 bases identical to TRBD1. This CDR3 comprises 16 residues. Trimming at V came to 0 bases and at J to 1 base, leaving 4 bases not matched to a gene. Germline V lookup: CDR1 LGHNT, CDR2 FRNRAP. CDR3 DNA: TGTGCTAGTGGTTTGGTACAGGGGACAGGCCAAGAGACCCAGTACTTC. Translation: CASGLVQGTGQETQYF.

The CDR3 loop is CASSQDLGTAKETQYF. The CDR3 nucleotides are TGCGCCAGCAGCCAAGATCTGGGGACAGCGAAAGAGACCCAGTACTTC. The V and J genes are TRBV4-3 and TRBJ2-5; 7 nucleotides match TRBD1. CDR1 is LGHNA and CDR2 is YSLEER in the germline V gene. The CDR3 has 16 amino acids. Trimming took 0 bases from V and 3 from J; bases not matched to a gene: 7.

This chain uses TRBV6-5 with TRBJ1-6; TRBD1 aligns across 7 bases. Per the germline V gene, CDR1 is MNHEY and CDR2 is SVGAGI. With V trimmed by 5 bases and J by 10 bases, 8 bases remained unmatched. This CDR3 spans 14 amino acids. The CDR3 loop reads CASSQTGHGSPLHF. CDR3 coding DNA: TGTGCCAGCAGTCAGACAGGGCACGGGTCACCCCTCCACTTT.

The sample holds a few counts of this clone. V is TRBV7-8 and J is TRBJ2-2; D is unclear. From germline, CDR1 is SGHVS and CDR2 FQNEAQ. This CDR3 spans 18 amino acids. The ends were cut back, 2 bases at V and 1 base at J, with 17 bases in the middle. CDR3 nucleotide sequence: TGTGCCAGCAGCTTAAGTAGGTACCGGTCTAAGAACACCGGGGAGCTGTTTTTT. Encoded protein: CASSLSRYRSKNTGELFF.

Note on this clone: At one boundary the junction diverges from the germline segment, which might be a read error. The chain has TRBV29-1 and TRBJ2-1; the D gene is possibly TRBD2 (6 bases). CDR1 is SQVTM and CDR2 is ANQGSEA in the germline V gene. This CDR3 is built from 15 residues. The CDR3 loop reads CSVEDRGLSSNEQFF. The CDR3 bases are TGCAGCGTTGAAGATCGAGGACTATCCTCCAATGAGCAGTTCTTC.

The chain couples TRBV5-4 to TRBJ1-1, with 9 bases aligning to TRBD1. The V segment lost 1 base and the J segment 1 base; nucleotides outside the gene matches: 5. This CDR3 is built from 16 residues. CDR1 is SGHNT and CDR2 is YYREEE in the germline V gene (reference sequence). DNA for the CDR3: TGTGCCAGCAGCTTGCCTGGGACAGGGACGAACACTGAAGCTTTCTTT. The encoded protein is CASSLPGTGTNTEAFF.

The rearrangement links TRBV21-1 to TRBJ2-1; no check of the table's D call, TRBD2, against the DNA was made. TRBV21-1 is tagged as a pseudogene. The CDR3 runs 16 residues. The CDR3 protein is CASSKGWSYQSNEQFF. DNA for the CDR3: TGTGCCAGCAGCAAAGGTTGGAGCTACCAGAGCAATGAGCAGTTCTTC.